This T cell receptor beta chain was documented in a study of post-analysis software for immune sequencing data (dated by TCRdb to between 2014 and 2016). Notes on the research overall: The recorded disease courses included relapsing-remitting, secondary progressive and progressive-relapsing multiple sclerosis, and some patients had no subtype annotation. Patient repertoires were compared against roughly 12 previously published healthy control repertoires from donors aged roughly 6 to 26 years. A subset of samples was prepared in parallel using single-end sample barcoding, then pooled and co-amplified after Illumina adapter ligation. Summary of the overall study and its limitations: Significantly higher frequencies in patients than in controls were found for several TRBV segments, including TRBV5-6, TRBV5-1 and TRBV20-1. Strong co-clustering of samples prepared in the same batch was shown by direct clustering with F measure, prompting a batch-effect correction. Compared with controls, multiple sclerosis patients had significantly lower normalized Chao1 diversity, a finding suggesting substantial peripheral T-cell clonal expansion. The control group was slightly older than the multiple sclerosis patient group.

The CDR3 has 12 amino acids, counting the end cysteine and phenylalanine. The sequence is cut down to CDR3 DNA, 36 bases in frame from base 1. From a lookup of the germline V gene, CDR1 and CDR2 are SGHRS and YFSETQ. This clonotype appeared a few times. The antigen this receptor binds is unknown. The sample holds no much larger clone one base away, and base qualities are not on file. Libraries were prepared through PCR. Data came from an Illumina HiSeq 2500. To reduce PCR and sequencing biases, unique molecular identifiers were incorporated into the TCR beta cDNA libraries. Roughly 500,000 cDNA molecules were obtained per 1 to 10 million input T cells, so each molecule approximated one T cell. The same protocol used for the earlier healthy control dataset was applied to prepare and sequence the patient libraries. Within a given batch, samples were prepared together, multiplexed and sequenced on the same HiSeq lane. In the original analysis: Raw barcoded reads were processed with MIGEC, discarding single-read molecular identifier groups before consensus assembly and CDR3 extraction. VDJtools was used for post-analysis of the clonotype tables, with diversity normalized by down-sampling every dataset to the smallest sample size. In repertoire overlap clustering, CDR3 amino acid sequences, but not nucleotide sequences, were matched to correct batch-related cross-sample contamination. The public reads were run again by TCRdb, first through fastp at Q25 and then through MiXCR, and only productive beta chains were kept. Each record represents a unique CDR3 protein, reported with the most common genes and DNA among its rows. These V and J calls are TCRdb output, not the study's own analysis. The sample table contains hundreds of thousands of distinct CDR3 sequences; only one count was recorded for approximately 60% of them. The top ten hold approximately 10% of the sample.

TCR beta repertoires were profiled from peripheral blood of over 10 young patients with multiple sclerosis to demonstrate the VDJtools post-analysis software. The multiple sclerosis patients were children and adolescents ranging in age from roughly 6 to 15 years. The sequence derives from a girl aged 2 to 10 with multiple sclerosis. The sequencing sample was made of blood. The chain was built from TRBV5-1 and TRBJ2-5; the D gene is not confidently resolved. The better agreement between TRBJ2-7 and the DNA end casts doubt on the J call. The CDR3 in this case is CASSSPGDEQYF. The DNA reads as follows: TGCGCCAGCAGCTCTCCCGGAGACGAGCAGTACTTC.